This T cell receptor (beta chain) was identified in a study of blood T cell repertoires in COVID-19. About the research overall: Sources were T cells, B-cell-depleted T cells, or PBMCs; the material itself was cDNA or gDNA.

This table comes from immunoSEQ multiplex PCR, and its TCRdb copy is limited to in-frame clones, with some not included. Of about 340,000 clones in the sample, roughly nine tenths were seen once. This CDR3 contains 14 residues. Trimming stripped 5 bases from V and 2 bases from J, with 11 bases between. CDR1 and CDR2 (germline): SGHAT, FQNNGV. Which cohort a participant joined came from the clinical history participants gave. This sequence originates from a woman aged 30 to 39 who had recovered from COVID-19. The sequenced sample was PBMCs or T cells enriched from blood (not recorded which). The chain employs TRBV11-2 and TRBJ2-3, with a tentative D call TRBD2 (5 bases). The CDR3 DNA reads TGTGCCAGCAGCCCTAGCCCTCTCACAGATACGCAGTATTTT. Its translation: CASSPSPLTDTQYF. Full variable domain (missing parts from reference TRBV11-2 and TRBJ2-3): EAGVAQSPRYKIIEKRQSVAFWCNPISGHATLYWYQQILGQGPKLLIQFQNNGVVDDSQLPKDRFSAERLKGVDSTLKIQPAKLEDSAVYLCASSPSPLTDTQYFGPGTRLTVL.